This T cell receptor (beta chain) was identified during a study of blood T cells in healthy people across ages. Regarding the study as a whole: Long-lived donors exceeded aged donors in naive CD4+ cells and diversity.

About this clonotype itself: Its specificity is not known.

Sample-barcoded 5' priming and a J-beta primer mix drove a second PCR of roughly 6 to 12 cycles. Each CDR3 protein is one row after TCRdb ran MiXCR on the 5' RACE reads. The table has more than 650,000 distinct CDR3 sequences, about 53% seen once; the top ten hold approximately 40%. The CDR3 is made up of 15 amino acids. CDR1 and CDR2 (germline): SGHKS, YYEKEE (reference sequence). V was clipped by 0 bases and J by 9 bases, with 19 bases between them. This receptor was identified in a man aged 80 or over in good health. The rearrangement joins TRBV5-5 to TRBJ2-7; a possible D gene is TRBD1 (6 bases). The sequenced sample was blood. The chain's CDR3 is CASSLEQGPTRSQYF. The CDR3 nucleotides read TGTGCCAGCAGCTTGGAACAGGGCCCTACAAGGTCGCAGTACTTC.